These 18 T cell receptor beta chains originate from one sample sequenced in a study of spatial heterogeneity in lung cancer. TCRdb used MiXCR to reprocess the 5' RACE reads, holding one entry per CDR3 protein. Among over 45,000 distinct CDR3 sequences listed, under 6% were seen once. The time point was: sample taken at primary tumor resection. The sequences come from PBMCs, collected at surgery. The receptors were sampled from a male donor with early-stage non-small cell lung cancer.

CDR3 amino acids: CASRPSGIGELFF. CDR3 nucleotide sequence: TGTGCCAGCAGACCCTCAGGGATCGGGGAGCTGTTTTTT. The chain links TRBV28 to TRBJ2-2, with a possible D match to TRBD1 (5 bases). Trimming took off 6 bases at V and 7 bases at J, with 12 bases between the two ends. Germline CDR1 and CDR2: MDHEN and SYDVKM. This CDR3 is 13 amino acids long. Full variable domain (remainder filled in from reference TRBV28 and TRBJ2-2): DVKVTQSSRYLVKRTGEKVFLECVQDMDHENMFWYRQDPGLGLRLIYFSYDVKMKEKGDIPEGYSVSREKKERFSLILESASTNQTSMYLCASRPSGIGELFFGEGSRLTVL.

The table lists this clonotype with many counts. The gene calls are TRBV5-4 and TRBJ2-1; 8 nucleotides match TRBD2. Per germline, CDR1 SGHNT and CDR2 YYREEE (reference sequence). The CDR3 covers 15 residues. Germline trimming cut 5 bases from V and 2 bases from J; bases unmatched to any gene: 6. The CDR3 sequence is CASSLRGLAYNEQFF. In DNA form, the CDR3 reads TGTGCCAGCAGTTTACGGGGACTAGCCTACAATGAGCAGTTCTTC. Full variable domain (missing parts from reference TRBV5-4 and TRBJ2-1): ETGVTQSPTHLIKTRGQQVTLRCSSQSGHNTVSWYQQALGQGPQFIFQYYREEENGRGNFPPRFSGLQFPNYSSELNVNALELDDSALYLCASSLRGLAYNEQFFGPGTRLTVL.

This clonotype came up many times. This rearrangement joins TRBV10-3 to TRBJ2-1; 7 bases are a match to TRBD2. The germline V gene encodes CDR1 ENHRY and CDR2 SYGVKD. J gave up 8 bases and V 4 bases, and 8 bases lay outside the gene matches. The CDR3 contains 14 residues. The CDR3 protein is CAISAGGERDEQFF. The CDR3 DNA is TGTGCCATCAGTGCGGGGGGAGAGAGGGATGAGCAGTTCTTC.

This clonotype was found many times. The V call is TRBV5-1, the J call TRBJ1-2; 8 nucleotides match TRBD1. The germline V gene has CDR1 SGHRS and CDR2 YFSETQ. This CDR3 is built from 15 residues. V dropped 4 bases and J dropped 2; count of bases not matched to a gene: 7. The CDR3 sequence is CASSHGTGLNYGYTF. The CDR3 bases are TGCGCCAGCAGCCACGGGACAGGACTCAACTATGGCTACACCTTC. Variable domain in full (rest from reference TRBV5-1 and TRBJ1-2): KAGVTQTPRYLIKTRGQQVTLSCSPISGHRSVSWYQQTPGQGLQFLFEYFSETQRNKGNFPGRFSGRQFSNSRSEMNVSTLELGDSALYLCASSHGTGLNYGYTFGSGTRLTVV.

This chain uses TRBV6-2 or TRBV6-3 with TRBJ2-1; TRBD2 matches at 7 bases. With V trimmed by 0 bases and J by 6 bases, 8 bases remained unmatched. From germline, CDR1 is MNHEY and CDR2 SVGEGT. CDR3 length equals 16 residues. CDR3 region: CASSYSAGLPPNEQFF. CDR3 nucleotides: TGTGCCAGCAGTTACTCAGCGGGACTGCCCCCCAATGAGCAGTTCTTC.

This clonotype was recorded many times. This chain uses TRBV29-1 with TRBJ1-5, with D perhaps matching TRBD1 (5 bases). The ends were cut back, 4 bases at V and 4 bases at J, with 11 bases in the middle. The CDR3 runs 13 residues. Looked up from germline, CDR1 is SQVTM and CDR2 is ANQGSEA. The CDR3 loop is CSVAQGLNQPQHF. CDR3 in DNA: TGCAGCGTTGCGCAGGGCCTAAATCAGCCCCAGCATTTT.

This clonotype has ten or more counts. V gene TRBV10-3 combines with J gene TRBJ2-5, with D possibly being TRBD2 (5 bases). Trimming shortened V by 6 bases and J by 0 bases, and 17 bases separated the two germline ends. The length of the CDR3 is 16 residues. Looked up from germline, CDR1 is ENHRY and CDR2 is SYGVKD. The CDR3 here is CAIRPHEGRHQETQYF. CDR3 bases: TGTGCCATCAGACCCCACGAGGGCAGGCACCAAGAGACCCAGTACTTC.

This clonotype was found many times. The gene calls are TRBV7-2 and TRBJ2-7; 13 positions agree with TRBD2. The V and J ends lost 3 bases and 0 bases, in that order; junction bases with no gene match: 8. The CDR3 consists of 18 residues. CDR1 and CDR2 (germline): SGHTA, FQGNSA. CDR3 DNA: TGTGCCAGCAGCTTTGGACTAGCGGGGGAAAAACTCTCCTACGAGCAGTACTTC. Amino acid sequence: CASSFGLAGEKLSYEQYF.

This clonotype was counted at least ten times. The chain recombines TRBV12-3 or TRBV12-4 with TRBJ2-3, with TRBD2 matching over 13 bases. The CDR3 has 18 residues. The trim removed 6 bases at V and 0 bases at J, leaving 9 bases unmatched. CDR3 amino acids: CASSRTSGRAGSTDTQYF. The CDR3 nucleotides are TGTGCCAGCAGCCGAACTAGCGGGAGGGCCGGGAGCACAGATACGCAGTATTTT.

In this sample, this clonotype turned up a few times. The chain employs TRBV2 and TRBJ2-1; TRBD1 matches at 10 bases. CDR1 is SNHLY, CDR2 FYNNEI, per germline. The CDR3 is made up of 16 amino acids. The J segment lost 6 bases and the V segment lost 6 bases, leaving 11 bases of the junction unmatched. The CDR3 bases are TGTGCCAGCAGGGATCCGGGACAGGGGAAAAGCAATGAGCAGTTCTTC. Its protein product is CASRDPGQGKSNEQFF.

This clonotype was recorded at least ten times. In DNA form, the CDR3 reads TGTGCCAGCAGCTTAGCGTGGCAAGAGACCCAGTACTTC. It specifies CASSLAWQETQYF. This rearrangement joins TRBV11-3 to TRBJ2-5; D remains unclear. CDR3 length equals 13 residues. The germline CDR1 and CDR2 sequences are SGHNT and YENEEA. With 1 base removed from V and 2 bases from J, the gap between germline ends came to 5 bases.

There are many counts of this clonotype. V and J are TRBV29-1 and TRBJ2-3, with 8 positions matching TRBD2. The CDR3 is made up of 13 amino acids. Germline loops: CDR1 SQVTM, CDR2 ANQGSEA. J lost 4 bases, V lost 4 bases, and 4 bases had no gene match. CDR3: CSVVPAGADTQYF. DNA for the CDR3: TGCAGCGTTGTACCAGCGGGAGCAGATACGCAGTATTTT.

This clonotype was detected ten times or more. The chain employs TRBV7-2 and TRBJ1-1; 8 nucleotides line up with TRBD1. Germline loops: CDR1 SGHTA, CDR2 FQGNSA. V was clipped by 5 bases and J by 5 bases; unmatched bases: 4. This CDR3 has 13 amino acids. The CDR3 loop is CASSPTGETEAFF. For the CDR3, the DNA is TGTGCCAGCAGCCCGACAGGGGAGACTGAAGCTTTCTTT.

This clonotype has a count of ten or more. The rearrangement uses TRBV11-1 and TRBJ2-7, with D possibly TRBD1 on 5 matching bases. Germline CDR1 reads SGHAT; CDR2 reads FQDESV (reference sequence). V dropped 0 bases and J dropped 5 bases, with 8 bases sitting between them. The CDR3 covers 13 residues. The CDR3 DNA follows: TGTGCCAGCAGCTTAGCAGGGGTCGACGAGCAGTACTTC. As protein: CASSLAGVDEQYF.

This clonotype was observed at least ten times. The V and J genes are TRBV24-1 and TRBJ1-5; 11 bases match TRBD1. The V segment lost 9 bases and the J segment 7 bases; nucleotides outside the gene matches: 7. The CDR3 is 14 residues long. CDR1 and CDR2 (germline): KGHDR, SFDVKD. CDR3 in DNA: TGTGCCACCGGAAAGGGACAGGGGGACCAGCCCCAGCATTTT. This sequence encodes CATGKGQGDQPQHF.

There are many counts of this clonotype. The chain carries TRBV6-2 or TRBV6-3 and TRBJ2-2; D is ambiguous. CDR3 length: 14 residues. V gave up 7 bases and J gave up 8 bases, with 17 bases separating them. The germline V gene has CDR1 MNHEY and CDR2 SVGEGT. The CDR3 coding sequence is TGTGCCAGCACCCTCGGTGGTGGTACGGGGGAGCTGTTTTTT. Residues: CASTLGGGTGELFF.

This clonotype has at least ten counts. The CDR3 DNA is TGTGCCAGCAGTCCCCGCAGGGGATCCTACAATGAGCAGTTCTTC. Translation: CASSPRRGSYNEQFF. V gene TRBV28 combines with J gene TRBJ2-1, with a possible D match to TRBD1 (6 bases). The V end was cut by 5 bases, the J end by 1 base, with 12 bases between. This CDR3 region has 15 residues. The germline gives CDR1 MDHEN, CDR2 SYDVKM.

This clonotype was seen ten or more times. The gene calls are TRBV29-1 and TRBJ1-2; 11 bases align to TRBD1. V lost 5 bases and J lost 5; bases outside the gene matches: 7. The CDR3 is 14 amino acids. CDR1 is SQVTM and CDR2 is ANQGSEA in the germline V gene. CDR3 protein: CSVPGQGADYGYTF. The CDR3 DNA follows: TGCAGCGTTCCTGGACAGGGGGCGGATTATGGCTACACCTTC. Full variable domain (outside the CDR3, taken from reference TRBV29-1 and TRBJ1-2): SAVISQKPSRDICQRGTSLTIQCQVDSQVTMMFWYRQQPGQSLTLIATANQGSEATYESGFVIDKFPISRPNLTFSTLTVSNMSPEDSSIYLCSVPGQGADYGYTFGSGTRLTVV.